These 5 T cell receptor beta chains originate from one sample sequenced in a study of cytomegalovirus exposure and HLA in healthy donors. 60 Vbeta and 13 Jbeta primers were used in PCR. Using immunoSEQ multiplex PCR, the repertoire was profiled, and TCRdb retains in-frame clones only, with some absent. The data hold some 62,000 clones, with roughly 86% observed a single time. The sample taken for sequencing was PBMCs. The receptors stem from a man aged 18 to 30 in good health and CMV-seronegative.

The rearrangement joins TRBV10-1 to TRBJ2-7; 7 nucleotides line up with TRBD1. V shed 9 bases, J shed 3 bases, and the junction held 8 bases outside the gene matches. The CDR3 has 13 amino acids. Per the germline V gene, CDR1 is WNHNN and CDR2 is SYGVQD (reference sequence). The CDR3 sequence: CASSGQPYYEQYF. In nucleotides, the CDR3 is TGCGCCAGTTCGGGACAGCCCTACTACGAGCAGTACTTC.

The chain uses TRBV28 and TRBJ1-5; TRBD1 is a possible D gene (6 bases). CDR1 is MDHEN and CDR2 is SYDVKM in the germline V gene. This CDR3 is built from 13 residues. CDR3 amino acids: CVTIQGFDQPQHF. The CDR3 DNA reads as TGTGTCACAATACAGGGTTTCGATCAGCCCCAGCATTTT.

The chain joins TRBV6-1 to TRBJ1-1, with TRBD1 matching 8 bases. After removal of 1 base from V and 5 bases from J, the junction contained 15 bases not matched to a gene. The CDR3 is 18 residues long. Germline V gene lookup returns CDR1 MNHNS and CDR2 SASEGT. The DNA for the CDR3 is TGTGCCAGCAGTGAAGAACGAGGGCAGGGGGCGGGAAGGACTGAAGCTTTCTTT. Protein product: CASSEERGQGAGRTEAFF.

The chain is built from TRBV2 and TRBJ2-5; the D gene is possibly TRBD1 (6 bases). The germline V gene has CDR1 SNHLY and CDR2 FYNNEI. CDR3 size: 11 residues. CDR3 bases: TGTGGAACAGGGCTCGAGGAGACCCAGTACTTC. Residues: CGTGLEETQYF.

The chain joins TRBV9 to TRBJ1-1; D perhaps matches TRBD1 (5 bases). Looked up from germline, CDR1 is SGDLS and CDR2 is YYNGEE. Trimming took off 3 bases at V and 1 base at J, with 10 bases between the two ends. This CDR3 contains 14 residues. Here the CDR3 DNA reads TGTGCCAGCAGCGCATTCCAGGGGAACACTGAAGCTTTCTTT. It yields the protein CASSAFQGNTEAFF.